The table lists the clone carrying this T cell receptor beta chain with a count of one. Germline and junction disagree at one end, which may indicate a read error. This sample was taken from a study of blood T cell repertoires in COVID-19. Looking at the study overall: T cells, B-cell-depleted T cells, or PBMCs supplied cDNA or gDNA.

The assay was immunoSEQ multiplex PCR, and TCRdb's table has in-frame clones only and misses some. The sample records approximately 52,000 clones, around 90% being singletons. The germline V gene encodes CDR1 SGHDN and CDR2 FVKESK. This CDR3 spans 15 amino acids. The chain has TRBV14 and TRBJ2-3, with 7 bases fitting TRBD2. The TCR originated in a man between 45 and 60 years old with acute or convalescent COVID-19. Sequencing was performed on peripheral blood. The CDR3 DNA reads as TGTGCCAGCAACCAACGGGGGGTGAACACAGATACGCAGTATTTT. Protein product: CASNQRGVNTDTQYF.